The clone carrying this TCR beta chain was observed many times. Its target is unknown. Lactation, pregnancy, other autoimmune disease or uncontrolled infection led to exclusion of patients. Used for diagnoses were clinical symptoms, serum thyroxine and TRAb, thyroid ultrasound and orbital computed tomography. The data belong to a study of T cells in Graves' hyperthyroidism and ophthalmopathy. Study at large: Peripheral blood was drawn at first diagnosis, prior to all treatment. Broader study findings: Classification by a 13 V-J model distinguished ophthalmopathy from stable hyperthyroidism.

Germline V gene lookup returns CDR1 MNHEY and CDR2 SVGAGI. V lost 2 bases to trimming and J lost 4 bases, with 6 bases between them. The CDR3 sequence is 13 residues long. Amplification yielded TCR beta CDR3 regions, with RNA transcripts as the source. HTBI primers were the set used in a first-round RT-PCR of the TCR CDR3. TCRdb reprocessed the multiplex PCR reads with MiXCR, giving one entry per CDR3 protein. The sample has around 600,000 distinct CDR3 sequences, 11% to 15% seen once. The source material was blood. The chain has TRBV6-5 and TRBJ2-1, with D unclear. The clonotype was recovered from a woman under 30 with Graves' ophthalmopathy. The CDR3 nucleotides read TGTGCCAGCAGTTACGGGCAGTACAATGAGCAGTTCTTC. Translating gives CASSYGQYNEQFF.